The rows below give T cell receptor beta chains drawn from one sample of a study of CD8+ T cells in alopecia areata. Here immunoSEQ multiplex PCR was the method, and the copy in TCRdb shows in-frame clones only, minus some. The sample lists some 200,000 clones, 58% occurring once. Here the sequenced sample was CD4+ T cells sorted from blood, taken at week 24, from a patient treated with tofacitinib. The receptors shown here come from a human donor with alopecia areata. CDR3s include the opening cysteine and the closing phenylalanine or tryptophan. Each record gives: CDR3 protein, CDR3 DNA, V gene, clone size, J gene, D gene. D genes are given only for firm matches. Clone size is not always given. Where it is, it says once, few, many or a class for expanded clones.

CASSPQPDPGSEAFF,TGTGCCAGCAGCCCCCAACCGGACCCTGGGAGTGAAGCTTTCTTT,TRBV9,-,TRBJ1-1,-
CASSSNSNQPQHF,TGTGCCAGCAGCTCCAATAGCAATCAGCCCCAGCATTTT,TRBV7-2,-,TRBJ1-5,-
CASSQEFAAGMNTGELFF,TGCGCCAGCAGCCAAGAGTTTGCGGCAGGGATGAACACCGGGGAGCTGTTTTTT,TRBV4-3,-,TRBJ2-2,-
CASSRDRGNQPQHF,TGTGCCAGTAGTAGGGACAGGGGCAATCAGCCCCAGCATTTT,TRBV19,once,TRBJ1-5,TRBD1
CARETGSSNQPQHF,TGTGCCAGAGAAACAGGCTCTAGCAATCAGCCCCAGCATTTT,TRBV25-1,-,TRBJ1-5,-
CAWSVLAGTDTQYF,TGTGCCTGGAGTGTTCTAGCGGGCACAGATACGCAGTATTTT,TRBV30,-,TRBJ2-3,TRBD2
CASSLTAGFGNTEAFF,TGTGCCAGCAGCTTAACGGCGGGGTTTGGGAACACTGAAGCTTTCTTT,TRBV7-3,-,TRBJ1-1,-
CASSERGDYGYTF,TGTGCCAGCAGTGAGAGAGGGGACTATGGCTACACCTTC,TRBV9,once,TRBJ1-2,-
CASSSSGSTDTQYF,TGTGCCAGCAGCTCTAGCGGGAGCACAGATACGCAGTATTTT,TRBV5-6,-,TRBJ2-3,TRBD2
CASSLAGQFYGYTF,TGTGCCAGCAGCCTAGCTGGACAGTTCTATGGCTACACCTTC,TRBV11-1,-,TRBJ1-2,-
CASSASGASTDTQYF,TGTGCCAGCAGTGCGAGCGGTGCTAGCACAGATACGCAGTATTTT,TRBV6-6,-,TRBJ2-3,-
CASSPYREQYF,TGTGCCAGCAGCCCTTACCGGGAGCAGTACTTC,TRBV28,few,TRBJ2-7,-
CASSLGGTSIRETQYF,TGTGCCAGCAGCTTAGGAGGGACCTCCATCCGGGAGACCCAGTACTTC,TRBV11-2,-,TRBJ2-5,-
CAISESRGVLTDTQYF,TGTGCCATCAGTGAGTCCCGCGGGGTCCTCACAGATACGCAGTATTTT,TRBV10-3,-,TRBJ2-3,-
CASSYDRNTEAFF,TGTGCCAGCAGTTACGACAGGAACACTGAAGCTTTCTTT,TRBV6-5,-,TRBJ1-1,-
CSVEDRTGYEQYF,TGCAGCGTTGAAGACAGAACTGGCTACGAGCAGTACTTC,TRBV29-1,-,TRBJ2-7,-
CASSLTRNTEAFF,TGTGCCAGCAGCTTGACAAGGAACACTGAAGCTTTCTTT,TRBV7-2,few,TRBJ1-1,-
CASSLSYEQYF,TGTGCCAGCAGCTTAAGCTACGAGCAGTACTTC,TRBV7-2,-,TRBJ2-7,-
CASSGGLAVGTDTQYF,TGTGCCAGCAGTGGCGGACTAGCGGTGGGCACAGATACGCAGTATTTT,TRBV2,-,TRBJ2-3,TRBD2
CASSLAGGGNEQFF,TGTGCCAGCTCGCTAGCGGGAGGGGGCAATGAGCAGTTCTTC,TRBV6-4,-,TRBJ2-1,TRBD2
CAWLLASGRAAQYF,TGTGCCTGGCTGTTGGCTAGCGGGAGGGCTGCGCAGTACTTC,TRBV30,-,TRBJ2-7,TRBD2
CASGEGTEAFF,TGTGCCAGCGGGGAGGGCACTGAAGCTTTCTTT,TRBV27,-,TRBJ1-1,-
CAWSERGSGYTF,TGTGCCTGGAGTGAAAGGGGGTCTGGCTACACCTTC,TRBV30,-,TRBJ1-2,-
CASSPETTNYGYTF,TGTGCCAGCTCACCAGAAACAACCAACTATGGCTACACCTTC,TRBV18,-,TRBJ1-2,-
CASSLARGESYGYTF,TGCGCCAGCAGCTTGGCCCGGGGTGAGAGCTATGGCTACACCTTC,TRBV5-1,-,TRBJ1-2,-
CAWSYSYEQYF,TGTGCCTGGAGTTACTCCTACGAGCAGTACTTC,TRBV30,-,TRBJ2-7,-
CASIENTEAFF,TGTGCCAGCATCGAGAACACTGAAGCTTTCTTT,TRBV28,-,TRBJ1-1,-
CSVRDHPNGYTF,TGCAGCGTTAGGGACCACCCTAATGGCTACACCTTC,TRBV29-1,-,TRBJ1-2,-
CASSSDGGGDTEAFF,TGTGCCAGCAGTTCCGATGGTGGGGGGGACACTGAAGCTTTCTTT,TRBV6-5,-,TRBJ1-1,-
CASSLGLAKNIQYF,TGTGCCAGCTCGCTGGGGCTAGCCAAAAACATTCAGTACTTC,TRBV18,once,TRBJ2-4,-
CASSLGQGNSEQYF,TGCGCCAGCAGCCTAGGACAGGGGAACTCCGAGCAGTACTTC,TRBV5-1,few,TRBJ2-7,TRBD1
CASNRGDTGSPLHF,TGTGCCAGCAATCGAGGGGACACAGGTTCACCCCTCCACTTT,TRBV27,-,TRBJ1-6,-
CASSPDRANYGYTF,TGTGCCAGCTCACCGGACAGGGCTAACTATGGCTACACCTTC,TRBV18,-,TRBJ1-2,TRBD1
CASSLSRNLGTQYF,TGTGCCAGCAGCTTAAGCCGGAACCTAGGGACCCAGTACTTC,TRBV7-2,-,TRBJ2-5,-
CASSQEQGDNSPLHF,TGTGCCAGCAGCCAAGAACAGGGGGATAATTCACCCCTCCACTTT,TRBV4-2,-,TRBJ1-6,TRBD1
CASSDGVYGYTF,TGTGCCAGCAGCGATGGGGTCTATGGCTACACCTTC,TRBV27,once,TRBJ1-2,-
CASSQSWGPPGAGSGELFF,TGCGCCAGCAGTCAATCGTGGGGCCCCCCAGGGGCGGGATCCGGGGAGCTGTTTTTT,TRBV23-1,few,TRBJ2-2,-
CSVTTGRRDTQYF,TGCAGCGTGACGACAGGGAGGAGAGATACGCAGTATTTT,TRBV29-1,few,TRBJ2-3,-
CAWRESGTGELFF,TGTGCCTGGAGGGAGTCGGGCACCGGGGAGCTGTTTTTT,TRBV30,-,TRBJ2-2,-
CSVEDPQRGRGYGNEQFF,TGCAGCGTTGAAGATCCCCAGCGCGGGAGAGGGTATGGGAATGAGCAGTTCTTC,TRBV29-1,few,TRBJ2-1,TRBD2
CASSLPPSDEAFF,TGTGCCAGCAGTTTGCCGCCCTCTGATGAAGCTTTCTTT,TRBV6-6,once,TRBJ1-1,-
CASSSVGTGLTGELFF,TGCGCCAGCAGCTCCGTAGGGACAGGACTCACCGGGGAGCTGTTTTTT,TRBV5-1,-,TRBJ2-2,TRBD1